Listed here are 3 T cell receptor beta chains from one sample, sequenced in a study of cytomegalovirus exposure and HLA in healthy donors. The PCR had 60 Vbeta and 13 Jbeta primers. Assay: immunoSEQ multiplex PCR; the TCRdb copy retains only in-frame clones and omits some. This table has around 200,000 clones, around 86% appearing once. Sample: PBMCs. Receptors originate from a man aged 45-65 years in good health and CMV-seronegative.

The chain links TRBV19 to TRBJ2-3; 12 bases are shared with TRBD2. Germline CDR1 LNHDA, CDR2 SQIVND (reference sequence). This CDR3 has 17 residues. J lost 2 bases, V lost 0 bases, and 3 bases had no gene match. CDR3 nucleotides: TGTGCCAGTAGTATAGAACGACTAGCGGGGGACACAGATACGCAGTATTTT. Protein: CASSIERLAGDTDTQYF.

This clone showed up just a few times. The V gene is TRBV7-6, the J gene TRBJ1-4; D ambiguous. Germline CDR1 is SGHVS and CDR2 is FNYEAQ. V lost 3 bases and J lost 0, with 8 bases in between. The CDR3 spans 15 residues. In DNA, the CDR3 is TGTGCCAGCAGCTTGGGCCAGACAACTAATGAAAAACTGTTTTTT. The encoded protein is CASSLGQTTNEKLFF.

The chain has TRBV23-1 and TRBJ2-7; maybe TRBD2 (6 bases). TRBV23-1 is flagged as an ORF with uncertain function. V lost 8 bases to trimming and J lost 2 bases, with 16 bases between them. The CDR3 totals 14 residues. CDR3 coding DNA: TGCGCCAGCTCTACGCCTAGCGAGGCCTACGAGCAGTACTTC. Amino acid sequence: CASSTPSEAYEQYF.